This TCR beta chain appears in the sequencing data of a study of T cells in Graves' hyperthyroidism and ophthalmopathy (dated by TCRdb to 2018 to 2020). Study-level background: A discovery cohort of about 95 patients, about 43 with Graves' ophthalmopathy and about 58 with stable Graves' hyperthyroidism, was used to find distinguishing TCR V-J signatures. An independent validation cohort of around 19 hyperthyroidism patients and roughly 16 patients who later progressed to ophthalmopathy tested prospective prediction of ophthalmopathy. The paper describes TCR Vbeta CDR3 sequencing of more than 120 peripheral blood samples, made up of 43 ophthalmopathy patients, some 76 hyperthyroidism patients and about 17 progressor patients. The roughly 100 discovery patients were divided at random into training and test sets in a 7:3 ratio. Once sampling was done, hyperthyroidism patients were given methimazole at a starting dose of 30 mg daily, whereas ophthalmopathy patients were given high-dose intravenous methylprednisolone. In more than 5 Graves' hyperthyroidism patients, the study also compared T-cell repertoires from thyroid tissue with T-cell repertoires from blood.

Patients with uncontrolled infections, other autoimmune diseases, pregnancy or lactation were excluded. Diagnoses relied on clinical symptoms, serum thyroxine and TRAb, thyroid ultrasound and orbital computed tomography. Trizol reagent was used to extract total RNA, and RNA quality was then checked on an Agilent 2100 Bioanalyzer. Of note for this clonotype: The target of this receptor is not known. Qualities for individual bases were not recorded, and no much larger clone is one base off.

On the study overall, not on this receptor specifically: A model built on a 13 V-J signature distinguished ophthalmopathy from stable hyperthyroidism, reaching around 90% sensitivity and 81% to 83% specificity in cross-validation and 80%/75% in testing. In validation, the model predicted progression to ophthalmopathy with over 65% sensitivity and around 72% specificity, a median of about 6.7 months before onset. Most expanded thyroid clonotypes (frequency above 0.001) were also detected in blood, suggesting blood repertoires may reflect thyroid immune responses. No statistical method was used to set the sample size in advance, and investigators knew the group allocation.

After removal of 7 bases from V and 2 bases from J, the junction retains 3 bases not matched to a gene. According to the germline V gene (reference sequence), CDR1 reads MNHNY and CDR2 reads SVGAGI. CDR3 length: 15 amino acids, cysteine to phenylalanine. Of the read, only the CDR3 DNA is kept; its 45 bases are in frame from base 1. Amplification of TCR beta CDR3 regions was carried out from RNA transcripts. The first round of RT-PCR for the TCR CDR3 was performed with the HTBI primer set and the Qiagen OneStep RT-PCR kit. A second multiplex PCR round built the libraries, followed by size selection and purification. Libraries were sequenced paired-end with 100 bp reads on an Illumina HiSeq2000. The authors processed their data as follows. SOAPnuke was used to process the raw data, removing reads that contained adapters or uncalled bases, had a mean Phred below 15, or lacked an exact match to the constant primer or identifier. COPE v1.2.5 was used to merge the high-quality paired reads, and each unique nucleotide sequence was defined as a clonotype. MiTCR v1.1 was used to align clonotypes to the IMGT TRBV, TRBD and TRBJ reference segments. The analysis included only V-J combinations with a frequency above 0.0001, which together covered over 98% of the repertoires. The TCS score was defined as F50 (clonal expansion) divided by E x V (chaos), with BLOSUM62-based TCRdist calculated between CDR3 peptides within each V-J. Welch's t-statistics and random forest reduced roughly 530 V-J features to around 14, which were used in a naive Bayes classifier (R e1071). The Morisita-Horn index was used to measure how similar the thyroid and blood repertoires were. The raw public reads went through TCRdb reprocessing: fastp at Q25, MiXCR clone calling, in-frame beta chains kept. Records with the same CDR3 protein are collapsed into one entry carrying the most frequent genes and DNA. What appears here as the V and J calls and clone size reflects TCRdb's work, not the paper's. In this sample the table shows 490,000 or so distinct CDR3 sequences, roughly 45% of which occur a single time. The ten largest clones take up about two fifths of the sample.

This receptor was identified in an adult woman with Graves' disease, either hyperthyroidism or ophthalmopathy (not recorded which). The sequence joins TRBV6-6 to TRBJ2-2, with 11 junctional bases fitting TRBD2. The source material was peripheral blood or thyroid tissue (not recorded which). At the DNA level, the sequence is TGTGCCAGCATCGGGACTAGCGGAAACACCGGGGAGCTGTTTTTT. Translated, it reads CASIGTSGNTGELFF.